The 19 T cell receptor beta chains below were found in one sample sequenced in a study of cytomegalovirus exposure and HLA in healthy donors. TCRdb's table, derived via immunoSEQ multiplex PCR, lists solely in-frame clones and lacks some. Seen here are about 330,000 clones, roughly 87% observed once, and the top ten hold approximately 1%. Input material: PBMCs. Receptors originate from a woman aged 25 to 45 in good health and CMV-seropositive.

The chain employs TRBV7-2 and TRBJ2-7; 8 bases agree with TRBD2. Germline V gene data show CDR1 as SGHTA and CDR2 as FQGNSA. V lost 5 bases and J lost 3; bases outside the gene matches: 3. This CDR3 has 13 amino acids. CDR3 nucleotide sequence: TGTGCCAGCAGCGGCGGGACTAGCTACGAGCAGTACTTC. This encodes CASSGGTSYEQYF.

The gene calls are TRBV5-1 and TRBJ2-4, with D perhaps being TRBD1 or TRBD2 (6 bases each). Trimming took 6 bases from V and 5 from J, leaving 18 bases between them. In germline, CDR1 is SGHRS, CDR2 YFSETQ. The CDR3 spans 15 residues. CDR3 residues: CASTRRGEVENIQYF. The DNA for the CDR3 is TGCGCCAGCACCCGGAGGGGGGAGGTCGAAAACATTCAGTACTTC.

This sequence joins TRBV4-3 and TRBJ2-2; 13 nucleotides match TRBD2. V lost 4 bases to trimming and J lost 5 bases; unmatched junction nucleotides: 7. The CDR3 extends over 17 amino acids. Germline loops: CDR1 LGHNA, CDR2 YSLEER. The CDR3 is CASSPGLAGAVTGELFF. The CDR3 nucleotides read TGCGCCAGCAGCCCCGGACTAGCGGGAGCAGTTACCGGGGAGCTGTTTTTT.

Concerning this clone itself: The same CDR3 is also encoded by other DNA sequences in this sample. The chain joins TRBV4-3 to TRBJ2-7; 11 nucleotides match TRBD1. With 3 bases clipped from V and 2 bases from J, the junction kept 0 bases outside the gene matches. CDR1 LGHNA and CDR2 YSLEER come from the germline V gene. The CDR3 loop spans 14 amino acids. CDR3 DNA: TGCGCCAGCAGCCAGGACAGGGGGCCCTACGAGCAGTACTTC. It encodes CASSQDRGPYEQYF.

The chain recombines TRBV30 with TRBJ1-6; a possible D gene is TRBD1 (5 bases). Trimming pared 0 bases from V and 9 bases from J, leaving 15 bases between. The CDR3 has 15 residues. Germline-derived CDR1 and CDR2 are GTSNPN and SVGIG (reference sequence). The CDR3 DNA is TGTGCCTGGAGTGTAGGGGCAGGCGGGCGTTCACCCCTCCACTTT. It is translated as CAWSVGAGGRSPLHF.

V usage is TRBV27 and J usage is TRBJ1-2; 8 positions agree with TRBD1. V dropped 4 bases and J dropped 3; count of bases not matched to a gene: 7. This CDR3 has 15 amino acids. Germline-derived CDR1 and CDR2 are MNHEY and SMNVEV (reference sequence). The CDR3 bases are TGTGCCAGCAGTTCCCCTGGACAGGGAGACTATGGCTACACCTTC. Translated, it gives CASSSPGQGDYGYTF.

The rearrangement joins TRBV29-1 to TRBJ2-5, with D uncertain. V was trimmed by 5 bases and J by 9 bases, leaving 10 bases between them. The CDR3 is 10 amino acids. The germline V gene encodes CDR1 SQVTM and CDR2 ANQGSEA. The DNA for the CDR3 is TGCAGCGTTTGGGATGGGGCCCAGTACTTC. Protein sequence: CSVWDGAQYF.

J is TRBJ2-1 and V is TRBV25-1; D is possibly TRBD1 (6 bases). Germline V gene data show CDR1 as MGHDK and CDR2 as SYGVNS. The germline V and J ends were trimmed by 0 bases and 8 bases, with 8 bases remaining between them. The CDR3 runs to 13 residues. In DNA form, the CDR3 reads TGTGCCAGCAGTGAATATAAGGGGGATGAGCAGTTCTTC. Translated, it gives CASSEYKGDEQFF.

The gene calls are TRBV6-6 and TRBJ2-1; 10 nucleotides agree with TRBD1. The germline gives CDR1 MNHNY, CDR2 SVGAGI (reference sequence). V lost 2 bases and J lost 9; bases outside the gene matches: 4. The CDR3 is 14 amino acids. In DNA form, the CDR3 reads TGTGCCAGCAGTTACCCCGGACAGGGGGTTGAGCAGTTCTTC. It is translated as CASSYPGQGVEQFF.

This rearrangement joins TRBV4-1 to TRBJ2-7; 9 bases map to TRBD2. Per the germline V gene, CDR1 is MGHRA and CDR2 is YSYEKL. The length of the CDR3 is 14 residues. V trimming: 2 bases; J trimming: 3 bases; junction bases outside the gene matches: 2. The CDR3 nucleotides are TGCGCCAGCAGCCAACTAGCGGGGAGCTACGAGCAGTACTTC. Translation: CASSQLAGSYEQYF.

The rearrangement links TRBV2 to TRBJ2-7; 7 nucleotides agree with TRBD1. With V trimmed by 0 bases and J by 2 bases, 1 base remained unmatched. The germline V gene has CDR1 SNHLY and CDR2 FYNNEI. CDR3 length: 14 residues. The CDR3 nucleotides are TGTGCCAGCAGTGAAGCAGGGGGCCCCTACGAGCAGTACTTC. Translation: CASSEAGGPYEQYF.

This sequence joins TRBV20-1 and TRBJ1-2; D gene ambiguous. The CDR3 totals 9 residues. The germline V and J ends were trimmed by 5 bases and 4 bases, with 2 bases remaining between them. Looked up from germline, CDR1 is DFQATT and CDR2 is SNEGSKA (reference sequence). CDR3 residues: CSASYGYTF. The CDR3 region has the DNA TGCAGTGCTTCCTATGGCTACACCTTC.

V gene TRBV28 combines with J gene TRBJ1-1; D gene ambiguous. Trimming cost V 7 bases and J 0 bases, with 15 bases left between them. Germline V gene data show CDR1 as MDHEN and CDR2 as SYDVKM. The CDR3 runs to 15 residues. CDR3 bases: TGTGCCAGCAAGGTGTTGAGGGCCGTGAACACTGAAGCTTTCTTT. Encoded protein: CASKVLRAVNTEAFF.

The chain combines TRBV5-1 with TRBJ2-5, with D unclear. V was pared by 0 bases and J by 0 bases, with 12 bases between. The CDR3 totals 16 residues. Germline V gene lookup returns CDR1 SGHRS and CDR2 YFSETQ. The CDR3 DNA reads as TGCGCCAGCAGCTTGGACTCCAATAGGTACCAAGAGACCCAGTACTTC. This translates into CASSLDSNRYQETQYF.

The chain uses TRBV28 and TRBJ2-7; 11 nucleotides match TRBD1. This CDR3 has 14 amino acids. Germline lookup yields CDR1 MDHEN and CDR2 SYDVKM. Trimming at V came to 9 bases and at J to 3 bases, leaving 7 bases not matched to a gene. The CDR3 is CASRDRGIFYEQYF. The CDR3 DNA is TGTGCCAGTCGGGACAGGGGGATTTTCTACGAGCAGTACTTC.

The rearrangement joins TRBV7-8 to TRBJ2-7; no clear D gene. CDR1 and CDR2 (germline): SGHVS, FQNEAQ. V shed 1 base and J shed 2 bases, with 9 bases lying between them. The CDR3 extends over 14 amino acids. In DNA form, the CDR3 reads TGTGCCAGCAGCTTAGTCGCGGAGACCTACGAGCAGTACTTC. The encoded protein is CASSLVAETYEQYF.

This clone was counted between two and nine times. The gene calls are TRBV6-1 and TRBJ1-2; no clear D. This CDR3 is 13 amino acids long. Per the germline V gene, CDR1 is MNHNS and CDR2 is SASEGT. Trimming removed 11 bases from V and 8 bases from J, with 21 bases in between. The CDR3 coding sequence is TGTGCCTCCTCAAGGGAGAATGGGCAAGGCTACACCTTC. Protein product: CASSRENGQGYTF.

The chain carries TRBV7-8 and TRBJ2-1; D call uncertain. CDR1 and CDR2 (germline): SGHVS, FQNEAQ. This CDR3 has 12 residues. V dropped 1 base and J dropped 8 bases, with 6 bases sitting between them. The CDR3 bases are TGTGCCAGCAGCTTAGTTAGCCATGAGCAGTTCTTC. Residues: CASSLVSHEQFF.

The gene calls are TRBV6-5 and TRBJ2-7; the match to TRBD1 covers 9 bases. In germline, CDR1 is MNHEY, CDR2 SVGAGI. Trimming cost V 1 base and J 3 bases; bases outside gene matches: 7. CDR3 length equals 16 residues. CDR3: CASSYFTGQGIYEQYF. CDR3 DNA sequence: TGTGCCAGCAGTTACTTTACGGGACAGGGTATCTACGAGCAGTACTTC.